A selection of T cell receptor beta chains follows, all from one sample in a study of shared clonotypes between healthy human individuals. TCRdb's table, derived via immunoSEQ multiplex PCR, lists solely in-frame clones and lacks some. Of 2,500,000 or so clones in the sample, more than 80% were seen once. What was sequenced was naive CD4+ T cells sorted from blood. Receptors originate from a young man in good health. The CDR3 runs from the conserved cysteine through the conserved F or W. D genes are given only for firm matches. The listing skips clone size in some rows; elsewhere it reads once, few, many or a size class.

J gene,D gene,V gene,clone size,CDR3 protein,CDR3 DNA
TRBJ1-5,.,TRBV7-9,once,CASSRDREGHQPQHF,TGTGCCAGCAGCCGGGACCGGGAGGGCCATCAGCCCCAGCATTTT
TRBJ2-5,TRBD2,TRBV7-2,.,CASSLKRLAGVETQYF,TGTGCCAGCAGCCTGAAGAGACTAGCGGGAGTGGAGACCCAGTACTTC
TRBJ1-4,TRBD1,TRBV5-1,.,CASSFSGGGKLFF,TGCGCCAGCAGCTTTTCAGGGGGAGGGAAACTGTTTTTT
TRBJ2-5,.,TRBV6-6,.,CASSPQGTRETQYF,TGTGCCAGCAGCCCCCAAGGGACCAGGGAGACCCAGTACTTC
TRBJ2-1,.,TRBV5-6,.,CASSHGRRNEQFF,TGTGCCAGCAGTCACGGACGTCGCAATGAGCAGTTCTTC
TRBJ1-4,TRBD1,TRBV5-1,.,CASSPGQGNEKLFF,TGCGCCAGCAGCCCAGGACAGGGGAATGAAAAACTGTTTTTT
TRBJ2-1,.,TRBV11-2,.,CASSLSSAINEQFF,TGTGCCAGCAGCTTAAGCTCAGCGATCAATGAGCAGTTCTTC
TRBJ2-2,.,TRBV10-3,.,CAISGLAANTGELFF,TGTGCCATCAGTGGATTAGCGGCGAACACCGGGGAGCTGTTTTTT
TRBJ2-7,.,TRBV5-1,.,CASSLDPGSYEQYF,TGCGCCAGCAGCTTGGACCCAGGATCCTACGAGCAGTACTTC
TRBJ2-5,.,TRBV4-1,.,CASSQDGSRETQYF,TGCGCCAGCAGCCAAGATGGGTCCCGAGAGACCCAGTACTTC
TRBJ2-7,TRBD1,TRBV10-3,.,CAISDALTGTAVFEQYF,TGTGCCATCAGTGACGCTCTGACAGGGACCGCCGTTTTCGAGCAGTACTTC
TRBJ1-1,TRBD1,TRBV7-3,.,CASSPGQAYTEAFF,TGTGCCAGCAGCCCGGGACAGGCGTACACTGAAGCTTTCTTT
TRBJ1-1,.,TRBV28,.,CASSAPLGRGNTEAFF,TGTGCCAGCAGCGCCCCCTTGGGCAGGGGGAACACTGAAGCTTTCTTT
TRBJ2-1,TRBD2,TRBV4-1,.,CASSQGAGGPNEQFF,TGCGCCAGCAGCCAAGGAGCGGGGGGGCCCAATGAGCAGTTCTTC
TRBJ2-2,.,TRBV5-1,once,CASSWSGGNTGELFF,TGCGCCAGCAGCTGGTCCGGGGGGAACACCGGGGAGCTGTTTTTT
TRBJ1-2,TRBD1,TRBV25-1,.,CASTRDSRYGYTF,TGTGCCAGCACCAGGGACAGCCGCTATGGCTACACCTTC